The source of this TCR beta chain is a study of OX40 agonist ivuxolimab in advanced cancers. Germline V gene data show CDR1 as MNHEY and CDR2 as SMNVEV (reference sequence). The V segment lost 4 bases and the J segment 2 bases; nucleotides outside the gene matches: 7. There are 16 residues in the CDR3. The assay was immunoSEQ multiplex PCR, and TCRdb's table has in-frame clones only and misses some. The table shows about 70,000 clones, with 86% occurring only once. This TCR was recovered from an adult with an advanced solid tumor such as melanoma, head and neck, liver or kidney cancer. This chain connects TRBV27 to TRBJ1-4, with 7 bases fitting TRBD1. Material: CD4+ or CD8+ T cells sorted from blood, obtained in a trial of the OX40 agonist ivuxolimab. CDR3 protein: CASSSRGSGTNEKLFF. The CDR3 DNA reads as TGTGCCAGCAGTTCCAGGGGGTCTGGGACTAATGAAAAACTGTTTTTT.